The 29 T cell receptor beta chains below come from one sample, sequenced in a study of cytomegalovirus exposure and HLA in healthy donors. The PCR had 60 Vbeta and 13 Jbeta primers. Sequencing was performed with immunoSEQ multiplex PCR; in TCRdb, only in-frame clones are kept and a portion is missing. The data contain 90,000 or so clones, about 75% of them singletons. Input material: PBMCs. These receptor sequences come from a man aged 30 to 39 in good health and CMV-seropositive.

The chain employs TRBV4-1 and TRBJ1-2; possible D gene TRBD1, 6 bases. There are 15 residues in the CDR3. Per the germline V gene, CDR1 is MGHRA and CDR2 is YSYEKL. V was clipped by 4 bases and J by 4 bases, with 16 bases between them. The CDR3, as DNA: TGCGCCAGCAGCCCCTCTGGGGGGGCCAGCTATGGCTACACCTTC. This translates into CASSPSGGASYGYTF.

This sequence joins TRBV18 and TRBJ1-3; D may be TRBD1 (5 bases). This CDR3 region has 17 residues. V shed 3 bases and J shed 4 bases, with 19 bases lying between them. Germline-derived CDR1 and CDR2 are KGHSH and LQKENI. The CDR3 loop is CASSPVTGGYAGNTIYF. DNA of the CDR3: TGTGCCAGCTCACCCGTGACCGGGGGATACGCCGGAAACACCATATATTTT.

This clone showed up just a few times. This rearrangement joins TRBV11-2 to TRBJ2-7; TRBD2 agrees at 9 bases. This CDR3 comprises 16 residues. The ends lost 1 base at V and 7 bases at J; junction bases unmatched: 11. The germline CDR1 and CDR2 sequences are SGHAT and FQNNGV. CDR3 bases: TGTGCCAGCAGCTTAGTCGGCGGGGGGGCCTCGCTAGAGCAGTACTTC. Its translation: CASSLVGGGASLEQYF.

This clone was observed a few times. The rearrangement uses TRBV7-2 and TRBJ2-7, with 11 bases matching TRBD1. Unmatched junction bases numbered 4, after V lost 5 bases and J lost 1 base. CDR1 SGHTA and CDR2 FQGNSA come from the germline V gene. This CDR3 has 15 amino acids. CDR3 in amino acids: CASSKGTGGSYEQYF. The CDR3 bases are TGTGCCAGCAGCAAAGGGACAGGGGGATCCTACGAGCAGTACTTC.

The chain is built from TRBV7-9 and TRBJ1-2; 10 positions agree with TRBD1. V was clipped by 1 base and J by 8 bases; unmatched bases: 4. The CDR3 sequence is 14 residues long. The germline CDR1 and CDR2 sequences are SEHNR and FQNEAQ (reference sequence). CDR3 DNA: TGTGCCAGCAGCTTAGGACAGGGGGCAGACGGCTACACCTTC. Translation: CASSLGQGADGYTF.

This clone was seen only once. The rearrangement uses TRBV2 and TRBJ2-5, with D unresolved. Trimming shortened V by 6 bases and J by 8 bases, and 7 bases separated the two germline ends. Germline V lookup: CDR1 SNHLY, CDR2 FYNNEI. This CDR3 is 10 amino acids long. The CDR3 sequence: CASRQDTQYF. CDR3 nucleotide sequence: TGTGCCAGCAGGCAGGATACCCAGTACTTC. The whole variable domain, filled in from reference TRBV2 and TRBJ2-5, reads EPEVTQTPSHQVTQMGQEVILRCVPISNHLYFYWYRQILGQKVEFLVSFYNNEISEKSEIFDDQFSVERPDGSNFTLKIRSTKLEDSAMYFCASRQDTQYFGPGTRLLVL.

V and J are TRBV6-6 and TRBJ2-7; TRBD2 agrees at 8 bases. There are 14 residues in the CDR3. Looked up from germline, CDR1 is MNHNY and CDR2 is SVGAGI (reference sequence). The J segment lost 3 bases and the V segment lost 3 bases, leaving 4 bases of the junction unmatched. For the CDR3, the DNA is TGTGCCAGCAGTTATCGGGAGGGGGTCTACGAGCAGTACTTC. This gives the protein CASSYREGVYEQYF.

This chain joins TRBV2 and TRBJ2-3, with 11 bases identical to TRBD2. The CDR3 contains 18 residues. Per the germline V gene, CDR1 is SNHLY and CDR2 is FYNNEI. With 6 bases clipped from V and 2 bases from J, the junction kept 13 bases outside the gene matches. CDR3 protein: CASRVAGGWMVHTDTQYF. The DNA for the CDR3 is TGTGCCAGCAGGGTAGCGGGGGGGTGGATGGTGCACACAGATACGCAGTATTTT.

V is TRBV27 and J is TRBJ2-4, with TRBD2 identical over 9 bases. The trim removed 5 bases at V and 3 bases at J, leaving 14 bases unmatched. The CDR3 has 18 residues. Germline CDR1 and CDR2: MNHEY and SMNVEV (reference sequence). DNA for the CDR3: TGTGCCAGCAGTCATCCCCGGGAGGGGCGGGGGGGCAAAAACATTCAGTACTTC. Its protein product is CASSHPREGRGGKNIQYF.

The chain has TRBV7-6 and TRBJ2-1; 8 nucleotides align to TRBD2. Losses at the gene ends were 5 bases for V and 0 bases for J; bases not matched to a gene: 3. CDR1 and CDR2 (germline): SGHVS, FNYEAQ. The CDR3 runs 15 residues. The CDR3 protein is CASSPRGGSYNEQFF. CDR3 DNA: TGTGCCAGCAGCCCACGGGGGGGCTCCTACAATGAGCAGTTCTTC.

With regard to this clone: The identical CDR3 is also encoded by other nucleotide sequences in the sample. The rearrangement links TRBV9 to TRBJ2-2; tentatively, D is TRBD2 (6 bases). The germline gives CDR1 SGDLS, CDR2 YYNGEE. The length of the CDR3 is 13 residues. V was shortened by 0 bases and J by 6 bases, with 6 bases between the two germline ends. CDR3 nucleotide sequence: TGTGCCAGCAGCGTAGGGGGGGCCGGGGAGCTGTTTTTT. As protein: CASSVGGAGELFF.

The chain combines TRBV28 with TRBJ1-6; unclear D gene. V was shortened by 3 bases and J by 6 bases, with 12 bases between the two germline ends. This CDR3 contains 15 residues. Germline lookup yields CDR1 MDHEN and CDR2 SYDVKM. CDR3 DNA: TGTGCCAGCAGTTTCGGGTCATCCCCTAATTCACCCCTCCACTTT. It translates to CASSFGSSPNSPLHF.

A few counts support this clone. J is TRBJ2-7 and V is TRBV2; no clear D gene. V was trimmed by 3 bases and J by 7 bases, leaving 10 bases between them. CDR1 SNHLY and CDR2 FYNNEI come from the germline V gene. This CDR3 comprises 12 residues. CDR3 protein: CASSEVGLEQYF. In nucleotides, the CDR3 is TGTGCCAGCAGTGAGGTGGGCCTTGAGCAGTACTTC.

This clone was picked up a small number of times. This sequence joins TRBV7-9 and TRBJ1-1; D is ambiguous. V lost 8 bases, J lost 3 bases, and 13 bases lay in between. Looked up from germline, CDR1 is SEHNR and CDR2 is FQNEAQ (reference sequence). The CDR3 length is 13 residues. DNA of the CDR3: TGTGCCAGCCGGTATTGGCGGGACACTGAAGCTTTCTTT. This encodes CASRYWRDTEAFF.

This clone was detected once. The J gene is TRBJ1-3, the V gene TRBV4-1, with TRBD1 matching over 7 bases. Germline-derived CDR1 and CDR2 are MGHRA and YSYEKL. Unmatched junction bases numbered 10, after V lost 4 bases and J lost 4 bases. The CDR3 consists of 16 residues. CDR3 protein: CASSPYGQAEGNTIYF. The CDR3 DNA reads as TGCGCCAGCAGCCCCTACGGACAGGCCGAGGGAAACACCATATATTTT.

CDR3 DNA: TGTGCCAGCAGCGTAGAGGATGACAGCTCCTATAATTCACCCCTCCACTTT. It yields the protein CASSVEDDSSYNSPLHF. This rearrangement joins TRBV9 to TRBJ1-6; possible D gene TRBD1, 5 bases. CDR3 length: 17 amino acids. The germline CDR1 and CDR2 sequences are SGDLS and YYNGEE. V shed 0 bases and J shed 0 bases, with 10 bases lying between them.

The J gene is TRBJ2-7, the V gene TRBV7-9, with 10 nucleotides matching TRBD1. The CDR3 covers 17 residues. The V segment lost 3 bases and the J segment 0 bases; nucleotides outside the gene matches: 8. Germline V gives CDR1 SEHNR, CDR2 FQNEAQ (reference sequence). The CDR3 sequence is CASSFTWTGGSSYEQYF. The CDR3 DNA follows: TGTGCCAGCAGCTTTACATGGACAGGGGGTAGCTCCTACGAGCAGTACTTC.

The J gene is TRBJ2-3, the V gene TRBV25-1; 9 nucleotides align to TRBD2. The CDR3 runs to 15 residues. Germline CDR1 and CDR2: MGHDK and SYGVNS. After removal of 2 bases from V and 2 bases from J, the junction contained 2 bases not matched to a gene. CDR3 nucleotide sequence: TGTGCCAGCAGTGAAAGACTAGCGGCCACAGATACGCAGTATTTT. Protein product: CASSERLAATDTQYF.

J is TRBJ1-1 and V is TRBV5-1; D not certain. Trimming left V 0 bases short and J 1 base short, with 10 bases between. The CDR3 is made up of 15 amino acids. Germline V lookup: CDR1 SGHRS, CDR2 YFSETQ. CDR3 amino acids: CASSLVPGGNTEAFF. The CDR3 DNA sequence: TGCGCCAGCAGCTTGGTTCCGGGTGGGAACACTGAAGCTTTCTTT.

V gene TRBV13 combines with J gene TRBJ2-7; 8 bases fit TRBD1. This CDR3 region has 15 residues. V lost 5 bases to trimming and J lost 1 base; unmatched junction nucleotides: 7. The germline V gene has CDR1 PRHDT and CDR2 FYEKMQ (reference sequence). CDR3 DNA: TGTGCCAGCAGCCCAGGACAGGGTAGGTCCTACGAGCAGTACTTC. Protein sequence: CASSPGQGRSYEQYF.

This chain connects TRBV9 to TRBJ1-2; TRBD1 might be the D (5 bases). Germline CDR1 reads SGDLS; CDR2 reads YYNGEE. Trimming stripped 0 bases from V and 2 bases from J, with 11 bases between. This CDR3 spans 15 amino acids. CDR3 coding DNA: TGTGCCAGCAGCGTAGCTCAGGGAAGAAACTATGGCTACACCTTC. This codes for CASSVAQGRNYGYTF. Supplemented by reference TRBV9 and TRBJ1-2, the full variable domain reads DSGVTQTPKHLITATGQRVTLRCSPRSGDLSVYWYQQSLDQGLQFLIQYYNGEERAKGNILERFSAQQFPDLHSELNLSSLELGDSALYFCASSVAQGRNYGYTFGSGTRLTVV.

The rearrangement joins TRBV19 to TRBJ1-2, with 7 bases aligning to TRBD1. Germline V gives CDR1 LNHDA, CDR2 SQIVND (reference sequence). The CDR3 consists of 14 residues. The V and J ends lost 5 bases and 4 bases, in that order; junction bases with no gene match: 7. CDR3 sequence: CASSLFGTAYGYTF. DNA of the CDR3: TGTGCCAGTAGTCTCTTTGGGACAGCCTATGGCTACACCTTC.

V usage is TRBV9 and J usage is TRBJ2-3; maybe TRBD2 (6 bases). The CDR3 extends over 16 amino acids. With 0 bases removed from V and 3 bases from J, the gap between germline ends came to 14 bases. Germline CDR1 SGDLS, CDR2 YYNGEE. The CDR3 spells CASSVEVAVGTDTQYF. The CDR3 region has the DNA TGTGCCAGCAGCGTAGAGGTAGCGGTGGGTACAGATACGCAGTATTTT.

About this clone itself: At one end the junction does not follow the germline gene, possibly because of a read error. The same CDR3 also results from other DNA sequences found in this sample. The V gene is TRBV28, the J gene TRBJ2-7; a possible D gene is TRBD2 (5 bases). CDR1 is MDHEN, CDR2 SYDVKM, per germline. This CDR3 is built from 13 residues. The CDR3 here is CASIHSGEYEQYF. In DNA form, the CDR3 reads TGTGCTAGCATCCATTCCGGGGAGTACGAGCAGTACTTC.

With respect to this clone: This specimen includes other DNA sequences encoding the same CDR3. This rearrangement joins TRBV6-1 to TRBJ2-1; 9 positions agree with TRBD1. The CDR3 sequence is 14 residues long. The V gene's germline CDR1 is MNHNS and CDR2 SASEGT. The CDR3 loop is CASLQDRGYNEQFF. Written as DNA, the CDR3 is TGTGCTTCCCTCCAGGACAGGGGATACAATGAGCAGTTCTTC.

The V and J genes are TRBV30 and TRBJ1-2; perhaps TRBD1 as D (5 bases). CDR1 GTSNPN and CDR2 SVGIG come from the germline V gene (reference sequence). CDR3 length: 12 residues. V was clipped by 0 bases and J by 6 bases, with 8 bases between them. The CDR3 DNA reads TGTGCCTGGAGTGTGGGACTGAATGGCTACACCTTC. Protein sequence: CAWSVGLNGYTF.

The chain combines TRBV7-2 with TRBJ2-5, with 15 bases aligning to TRBD2. The CDR3 totals 17 residues. Germline trimming cut 5 bases from V and 1 base from J; bases unmatched to any gene: 5. The germline CDR1 and CDR2 sequences are SGHTA and FQGNSA. The CDR3 DNA reads TGTGCCAGCAGCGGACTAGCGGGGGGGCGTTCCCAAGAGACCCAGTACTTC. This encodes CASSGLAGGRSQETQYF.

About this clone itself: At one of its ends the junction is not consistent with the germline gene, which may arise from a read error. The chain recombines TRBV7-9 with TRBJ2-7; D unresolved. The CDR3 totals 12 residues. Germline V gene data show CDR1 as SEHNR and CDR2 as FQNEAQ (reference sequence). The DNA for the CDR3 is TGTTCCAGCAGCCGAGCCTCCTACGAGCAGTACTTC. The encoded protein is CSSSRASYEQYF. Full variable domain (missing parts from reference TRBV7-9 and TRBJ2-7): DTGVSQNPRHKITKRGQNVTFRCDPISEHNRLYWYRQTLGQGPEFLTYFQNEAQLEKSRLLSDRFSAERPKGSFSTLEIQRTEQGDSAMYLCSSSRASYEQYFGPGTRLTVT.

V gene TRBV18 combines with J gene TRBJ2-7; 8 bases agree with TRBD1. There are 16 residues in the CDR3. Germline lookup yields CDR1 KGHSH and CDR2 LQKENI. V lost 0 bases, J lost 2 bases, and 6 bases stayed unmatched. CDR3 loop: CASSPPGTGSPYEQYF. The DNA for the CDR3 is TGTGCCAGCTCACCACCTGGGACAGGATCACCCTACGAGCAGTACTTC.